Presented here are 30 T cell receptor beta chains from one specimen sequenced in a study of T-cell reconstitution after alpha-beta-depleted transplantation in children (dated by TCRdb to the mid-2010s). Libraries were built with PCR. The sample was run on an Illumina HiSeq 2500. Molecular barcoding was employed in the preparation of TCR libraries, with unique molecular identifiers being used to normalize TCRbeta repertoire quantification. TCRdb reprocessed the public reads (quality trimming at Q25 with fastp, clone calling with MiXCR) and kept in-frame beta chains. Each entry merges the rows of one CDR3 protein and shows their most common DNA and genes. This sample is represented by hundreds of thousands of distinct CDR3 sequences; approximately 16% of them were singletons. The ten biggest clones cover approximately 1.1% of the sample. Source: PBMCs from the stem cell graft donor, taken from the stem cell graft. The receptors shown here come from a human donor who donated a stem cell graft to a child with acute myeloid leukemia.

The gene calls are TRBV18 and TRBJ1-1; D is perhaps TRBD1 (5 bases). Germline V lookup: CDR1 KGHSH, CDR2 LQKENI. The CDR3 totals 15 residues. V was trimmed by 2 bases and J by 3 bases, leaving 13 bases between them. The CDR3 DNA follows: TGTGCCAGCTCACCAAGAGGACAACGGGACACTGAAGCTTTCTTT. Protein: CASSPRGQRDTEAFF.

The chain has TRBV4-2 and TRBJ2-1, with 14 bases aligning to TRBD2. The CDR3 is 20 residues long. J was trimmed by 0 bases and V by 1 base; bases with no gene match: 8. The germline gives CDR1 LGHNA, CDR2 YNFKEQ. CDR3 region: CASSQGLAGGPSSSYNEQFF. CDR3 in DNA: TGTGCCAGCAGCCAAGGACTAGCGGGGGGGCCCTCGAGCTCCTACAATGAGCAGTTCTTC.

This clonotype was seen many times. This chain links TRBV20-1 with TRBJ1-4; the match to TRBD1 covers 9 bases. The CDR3 contains 14 residues. V dropped 5 bases and J dropped 15; count of bases not matched to a gene: 16. Germline values: CDR1 DFQATT, CDR2 SNEGSKA (reference sequence). Written as DNA, the CDR3 is TGCAGTGCTTGGGACAGGGTGTCTAACCACCGGATGTTTTTT. Its translation: CSAWDRVSNHRMFF.

The rearrangement joins TRBV7-9 to TRBJ1-2; 9 bases fit TRBD1. The CDR3 loop spans 11 amino acids. The V and J ends lost 5 bases and 13 bases, in that order; junction bases with no gene match: 5. CDR1 and CDR2 from the germline V gene are SEHNR and FQNEAQ (reference sequence). The CDR3: CASSLGQGSTF. In nucleotides, the CDR3 is TGTGCCAGCAGCCTCGGACAGGGGTCCACCTTC.

The DNA for the CDR3 is TGCGCCAGCAGCCAAGAAGGGAGATTAGGGAGTGAAAAACTGTTTTTT. Amino acid sequence: CASSQEGRLGSEKLFF. The chain joins TRBV4-3 to TRBJ1-4; D is unclear. The CDR3 runs 16 residues. The V gene's germline CDR1 is LGHNA and CDR2 YSLEER. Trimming took 0 bases from V and 7 from J, leaving 15 bases between them.

This chain uses TRBV5-5 with TRBJ2-1; D tentatively reads TRBD1 or TRBD2 (6 bases each). The CDR3 is 18 amino acids. Trimming removed 0 bases from V and 6 bases from J, with 22 bases in between. Germline loops: CDR1 SGHKS, CDR2 YYEKEE (reference sequence). The chain's CDR3 is CASSLGDSRQVGGNEQFF. CDR3 nucleotide sequence: TGTGCCAGCAGCTTGGGGGATAGTAGACAGGTGGGGGGCAATGAGCAGTTCTTC.

This clonotype was seen a handful of times. The gene calls are TRBV12-3 or TRBV12-4 and TRBJ2-5; D may be TRBD2 (5 bases). The CDR3 consists of 14 residues. Trimming shortened V by 5 bases and J by 4 bases, and 14 bases separated the two germline ends. The CDR3 DNA is TGTGCCAGCAGTCCCCCGGGGATGGGAGAGACCCAGTACTTC. This codes for CASSPPGMGETQYF.

This clonotype was seen repeatedly, ten times or more. This chain links TRBV18 with TRBJ2-3; the match to TRBD1 covers 9 bases. V dropped 8 bases and J dropped 1; count of bases not matched to a gene: 7. The CDR3 spans 15 residues. The germline CDR1 and CDR2 sequences are KGHSH and LQKENI. The CDR3 region is CASSPRTGGTDTQYF. The CDR3 nucleotides read TGTGCCAGCAGCCCAAGGACAGGGGGCACAGATACGCAGTATTTT.

This clonotype was recorded once. The chain recombines TRBV6-2 or TRBV6-3 with TRBJ1-5; 8 bases are shared with TRBD1. The germline V gene encodes CDR1 MNHEY and CDR2 SVGEGT. The CDR3 covers 15 residues. With 2 bases clipped from V and 6 bases from J, the junction kept 6 bases outside the gene matches. The CDR3 DNA sequence: TGTGCCAGCAGTTACGTGGCAGGGGGCACTCAGCCCCAGCATTTT. It is translated as CASSYVAGGTQPQHF.

The rearrangement uses TRBV12-3 or TRBV12-4 and TRBJ2-7; the match to TRBD1 covers 11 bases. CDR3 length: 15 residues. Trimming at V came to 1 base and at J to 3 bases, leaving 2 bases not matched to a gene. The CDR3 loop reads CASSLGGTGGYEQYF. The CDR3 region has the DNA TGTGCCAGCAGTTTAGGGGGGACAGGGGGCTACGAGCAGTACTTC.

A few counts support this clonotype. The chain employs TRBV7-2 and TRBJ1-3; 7 bases line up with TRBD1. V shed 5 bases, J shed 3 bases, and the junction held 10 bases outside the gene matches. Per the germline V gene, CDR1 is SGHTA and CDR2 is FQGNSA. This CDR3 contains 16 residues. The CDR3: CASSHTGTEFGNTIYF. CDR3 nucleotide sequence: TGTGCCAGCAGCCACACCGGGACAGAGTTTGGAAACACCATATATTTT.

This clonotype was recorded many times. The gene calls are TRBV5-1 and TRBJ2-5; TRBD1 is a possible D gene (5 bases). V dropped 4 bases and J dropped 1 base, with 8 bases sitting between them. Per germline, CDR1 SGHRS and CDR2 YFSETQ. This CDR3 comprises 13 residues. Here the CDR3 reads CASSAQGQETQYF. The CDR3 DNA is TGCGCCAGCAGCGCCCAGGGCCAAGAGACCCAGTACTTC.

This clonotype occurred many times. The rearrangement joins TRBV20-1 to TRBJ1-6, with D perhaps matching TRBD1 (5 bases). Trimming stripped 5 bases from V and 4 bases from J, with 18 bases between. This CDR3 is 16 amino acids long. Germline lookup yields CDR1 DFQATT and CDR2 SNEGSKA (reference sequence). The CDR3 DNA reads as TGCAGTGCTGCCAAGAAGGGACTTGGGTATAATTCACCCCTCCACTTT. As protein: CSAAKKGLGYNSPLHF.

The chain joins TRBV20-1 to TRBJ1-4, with TRBD1 as a possible D gene (5 bases). Germline V gene data show CDR1 as DFQATT and CDR2 as SNEGSKA (reference sequence). The V end lost 5 bases, the J end lost 8 bases, and 15 bases lay between the germline ends. The CDR3 consists of 13 residues. The CDR3 nucleotides are TGCAGTGCTCGTCGGGGGATAGGGGAAAAACTGTTTTTT. Translating it yields CSARRGIGEKLFF.

Ten or more counts support this clonotype. The V gene is TRBV6-1, the J gene TRBJ1-5; maybe TRBD1 (5 bases). Germline V CDR1 and CDR2: MNHNS, SASEGT. Trimming pared 8 bases from V and 4 bases from J, leaving 15 bases between. This CDR3 contains 14 residues. The CDR3 spells CASGNRGLNQPQHF. CDR3 nucleotides: TGTGCCAGCGGAAATAGGGGACTAAATCAGCCCCAGCATTTT.

This clonotype occurred once. The chain has TRBV5-1 and TRBJ2-7; 12 bases map to TRBD1. The CDR3 spans 16 residues. Looked up from germline, CDR1 is SGHRS and CDR2 is YFSETQ. J was trimmed by 6 bases and V by 3 bases; bases with no gene match: 10. The CDR3 coding sequence is TGCGCCAGCAGCTCGGGACAGGGGGCGCACGGGGGCGAGCAGTACTTC. The encoded protein is CASSSGQGAHGGEQYF.

This clonotype occurred a few times. V is TRBV20-1 and J is TRBJ2-3; D not resolved. Germline-derived CDR1 and CDR2 are DFQATT and SNEGSKA (reference sequence). V lost 5 bases, J lost 0 bases, and 9 bases lay in between. This CDR3 is 13 amino acids long. The CDR3 bases are TGCAGTGCTCAGCGAACTAGCACAGATACGCAGTATTTT. It is translated as CSAQRTSTDTQYF.

This clonotype has ten or more counts. The V call is TRBV20-1, the J call TRBJ2-1; D is unclear. The CDR3 covers 12 residues. The V gene's germline CDR1 is DFQATT and CDR2 SNEGSKA (reference sequence). Trimming cost V 3 bases and J 4 bases, with 7 bases left between them. The CDR3 bases are TGCAGTGCTAGTATGTCTTACAATGAGCAGTTCTTC. Protein product: CSASMSYNEQFF.

J is TRBJ2-7 and V is TRBV18, with 9 bases identical to TRBD1. The CDR3 spans 14 residues. CDR1 and CDR2 (germline): KGHSH, LQKENI. The trim removed 5 bases at V and 2 bases at J, leaving 4 bases unmatched. The CDR3 DNA is TGTGCCAGCTCAAGGGGGACAGGGACCTACGAGCAGTACGTC. Amino acids: CASSRGTGTYEQYV.

There are a few counts of this clonotype. V usage is TRBV12-3 or TRBV12-4 and J usage is TRBJ2-7; 7 bases align to TRBD1. V shed 6 bases, J shed 1 base, and the junction held 6 bases outside the gene matches. CDR3 length: 14 residues. The CDR3 reads CASRRDSVSYEQYF. In DNA form, the CDR3 reads TGTGCCAGCAGAAGGGACAGTGTTTCCTACGAGCAGTACTTC.

In the case of this clonotype: Its ends do not fully match the called genes, so a read error is possible. V and J are TRBV20-1 and TRBJ2-2; 8 bases match TRBD2. Germline-derived CDR1 and CDR2 are DFQATT and SNEGSKA (reference sequence). This CDR3 has 14 residues. The CDR3 region is CSAREGTNTGGLFF. CDR3 in DNA: TGCAGTGCCCGGGAGGGGACGAACACCGGGGGGCTGTTTTTT.

This clonotype has only a few counts. CDR3 region: CSARDYGQAFSGNTIYF. DNA of the CDR3: TGCAGTGCTAGAGATTATGGACAGGCCTTCTCTGGAAACACCATATATTTT. V and J are TRBV20-1 and TRBJ1-3; 7 bases align to TRBD1. In germline, CDR1 is DFQATT, CDR2 SNEGSKA (reference sequence). J lost 0 bases, V lost 0 bases, and 8 bases had no gene match. The CDR3 has 17 amino acids.

Many counts were recorded for this clonotype. CDR3 DNA: TGCAGTGCTAAAGGGGCGGGCGCTGGAAACACCATATATTTT. Translated: CSAKGAGAGNTIYF. This chain links TRBV20-1 with TRBJ1-3; maybe TRBD1 (5 bases). With 4 bases removed from V and 2 bases from J, the gap between germline ends came to 12 bases. The CDR3 has 14 residues. CDR1 and CDR2 from the germline V gene are DFQATT and SNEGSKA (reference sequence).

This clonotype was seen only a few times. J is TRBJ2-3 and V is TRBV20-1; D gene uncertain. With 3 bases removed from V and 1 base from J, the gap between germline ends came to 11 bases. Germline loops: CDR1 DFQATT, CDR2 SNEGSKA (reference sequence). This CDR3 has 14 residues. The CDR3 bases are TGCAGTGCTAGGGGCGTTGTGGGCACAGATACGCAGTATTTT. Its protein product is CSARGVVGTDTQYF.

V usage is TRBV15 and J usage is TRBJ1-2; tentative D call: TRBD1 (5 bases). This CDR3 spans 15 amino acids. Germline assignment: CDR1 LNHNV and CDR2 YYDKDF (reference sequence). The V gene lost 4 bases and the J gene lost 4 bases, with 16 bases spanning the gap. CDR3 amino acids: CATSNPGDGRYGYTF. In DNA, the CDR3 is TGTGCCACCAGCAACCCCGGGGACGGTCGCTATGGCTACACCTTC.

This clonotype was counted many times. The chain links TRBV29-1 to TRBJ1-2, with 7 bases aligning to TRBD1. Germline-derived CDR1 and CDR2 are SQVTM and ANQGSEA. This CDR3 has 13 amino acids. After removal of 3 bases from V and 7 bases from J, the junction contained 8 bases not matched to a gene. The CDR3 spells CSVEGGQVGGYTF. CDR3 coding DNA: TGCAGCGTTGAGGGAGGACAGGTCGGTGGCTACACCTTC.

In its sample, this clonotype was seen a few times. The V and J genes are TRBV9 and TRBJ2-1; 9 bases agree with TRBD2. With V trimmed by 0 bases and J by 7 bases, 5 bases remained unmatched. The CDR3 extends over 15 amino acids. CDR1 and CDR2 (germline): SGDLS, YYNGEE. In DNA, the CDR3 is TGTGCCAGCAGCGTAGAAGGGACTAGCAGTAATGAGCAGTTCTTC. Encoded protein: CASSVEGTSSNEQFF. The full variable domain, in which reference TRBV9 and TRBJ2-1 provide the parts outside the CDR3, is DSGVTQTPKHLITATGQRVTLRCSPRSGDLSVYWYQQSLDQGLQFLIQYYNGEERAKGNILERFSAQQFPDLHSELNLSSLELGDSALYFCASSVEGTSSNEQFFGPGTRLTVL.

There are many counts of this clonotype. The rearrangement links TRBV20-1 to TRBJ1-2; D is possibly TRBD1 (6 bases). This CDR3 has 13 residues. Deletions cut 6 bases from V and 8 bases from J, with 19 bases between. Germline CDR1 is DFQATT and CDR2 is SNEGSKA (reference sequence). The CDR3 DNA follows: TGCAGTGCCCCCCGGGGGGGCGCATCGGGCTACACCTTC. Translating it yields CSAPRGGASGYTF.

The gene calls are TRBV21-1 and TRBJ2-2; TRBD1, the D gene given by the table, was not confirmed from the DNA. TRBV21-1 is described as a pseudogene. This CDR3 is built from 16 residues. Here the CDR3 reads CASSKKGQGNTGELFF. The CDR3 DNA sequence: TGTGCCAGCAGCAAAAAGGGACAGGGAAACACCGGGGAGCTGTTTTTT.

The chain joins TRBV4-2 to TRBJ1-1; the match to TRBD1 covers 7 bases. Looked up from germline, CDR1 is LGHNA and CDR2 is YNFKEQ. The CDR3 length is 12 residues. V was clipped by 5 bases and J by 7 bases; unmatched bases: 4. For the CDR3, the DNA is TGTGCCAGCAGCACTCGGACAGGTGAAGCTTTCTTT. It encodes CASSTRTGEAFF.